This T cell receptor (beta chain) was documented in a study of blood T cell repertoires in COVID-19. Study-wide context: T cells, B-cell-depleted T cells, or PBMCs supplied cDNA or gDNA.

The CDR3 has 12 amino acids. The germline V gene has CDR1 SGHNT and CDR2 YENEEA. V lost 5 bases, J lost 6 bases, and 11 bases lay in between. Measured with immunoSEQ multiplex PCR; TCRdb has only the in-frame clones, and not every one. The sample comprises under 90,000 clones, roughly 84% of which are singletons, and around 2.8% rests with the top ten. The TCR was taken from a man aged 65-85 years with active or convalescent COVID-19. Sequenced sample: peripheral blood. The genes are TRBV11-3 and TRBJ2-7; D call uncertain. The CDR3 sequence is CASSTLSGEQYF. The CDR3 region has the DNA TGTGCCAGCAGCACCCTGTCGGGCGAGCAGTACTTC.